This T cell receptor beta chain was profiled in a study of shared clonotypes between healthy human individuals. Study observations and caveats: Memory subsets generally showed smaller estimated richness than naive subsets did.

Trimming cost V 6 bases and J 4 bases, with 18 bases left between them. The CDR3 runs 15 residues. Germline V gene data show CDR1 as MNHNS and CDR2 as SASEGT. This table comes from immunoSEQ multiplex PCR, and its TCRdb copy is limited to in-frame clones, with some not included. Of 2 million to 3 million clones in the sample, approximately 93% were seen once. Memory CD4+ cells were the fraction left after CD45RA+ naive selection. Worth noting for this clone: Its antigen is not identified.

This sequence originates from a young man in good health. Some clones in this sample may be carry-over from other donors' samples. The gene calls are TRBV6-1 and TRBJ1-2; D might be TRBD1 (5 bases). The sequenced material came from naive CD4+ T cells from PBMCs. The subset: CD45RA+ positively selected. CDR3 DNA: TGTGCCAGCAGCCCCATTCCGGCAGGGAGCTATGGCTACACCTTC. It specifies CASSPIPAGSYGYTF.